These 31 T cell receptor beta chains came from one sample sequenced in a study of early T cells in non-severe SARS-CoV-2 infection. From the 5' RACE reads, TCRdb called clonotypes with MiXCR, one entry per CDR3 protein. The sample gives about 60,000 distinct CDR3 sequences, 8% to 9.5% of which show up once; roughly 3.2% is in the top ten. Sequenced sample: whole blood. The source is an adult who was a healthcare worker with PCR-confirmed SARS-CoV-2 infection or an uninfected control (not recorded which).

The gene calls are TRBV5-1 and TRBJ1-6; weak D call: TRBD1 (5 bases). Germline values: CDR1 SGHRS, CDR2 YFSETQ. The CDR3 consists of 15 residues. V dropped 5 bases and J dropped 2 bases, with 11 bases sitting between them. The CDR3 DNA follows: TGCGCCAGCAGACCCGGGGCAGCCTATAATTCACCCCTCCACTTT. This encodes CASRPGAAYNSPLHF.

The table lists this clonotype with a few counts. The chain combines TRBV7-8 with TRBJ1-1; 9 bases agree with TRBD1. The CDR3 is 15 residues long. CDR1 and CDR2 (germline): SGHVS, FQNEAQ. Trimming took 5 bases from V and 6 from J; bases not matched to a gene: 10. The CDR3 reads CASSPWDREVAEAFF. Written as DNA, the CDR3 is TGTGCCAGCAGCCCTTGGGACAGGGAAGTCGCTGAAGCTTTCTTT.

The rearrangement links TRBV4-2 to TRBJ1-5; D is unclear. Germline CDR1 and CDR2: LGHNA and YNFKEQ. Between the trimmed V and J ends, which lost 0 bases and 3 bases, there was a span of 9 bases. The CDR3 has 15 residues. CDR3 in amino acids: CASSQERRFNQPQHF. DNA for the CDR3: TGTGCCAGCAGCCAAGAGCGAAGATTCAATCAGCCCCAGCATTTT.

The table lists this clonotype with many counts. The chain employs TRBV24-1 and TRBJ2-3; D not certain. Germline V gene sequence: CDR1 KGHDR, CDR2 SFDVKD. The CDR3 is 16 residues long. Trimming pared 1 base from V and 4 bases from J, leaving 14 bases between. The CDR3 is CATSDFGFRTADTQYF. CDR3 nucleotides: TGTGCCACCAGTGATTTTGGCTTTAGAACCGCAGATACGCAGTATTTT.

This clonotype showed up just a few times. The V gene is TRBV7-2, the J gene TRBJ2-7; maybe TRBD1 (6 bases). The CDR3 sequence is 13 residues long. Trimming took off 3 bases at V and 4 bases at J, with 10 bases between the two ends. Germline V gene lookup returns CDR1 SGHTA and CDR2 FQGNSA. The CDR3 reads CASSFNREYEQYF. CDR3 in DNA: TGTGCCAGCAGCTTTAACAGGGAGTACGAGCAGTACTTC. The full variable domain, in which reference TRBV7-2 and TRBJ2-7 provide the parts outside the CDR3, is GAGVSQSPSNKVTEKGKDVELRCDPISGHTALYWYRQSLGQGLEFLIYFQGNSAPDKSGLPSDRFSAERTGGSVSTLTIQRTQQEDSAVYLCASSFNREYEQYFGPGTRLTVT.

This clonotype turned up a few times. The chain couples TRBV19 to TRBJ1-1, with TRBD1 as a possible D gene (5 bases). Germline V gene lookup returns CDR1 LNHDA and CDR2 SQIVND (reference sequence). The germline V and J ends were trimmed by 4 bases and 4 bases, with 10 bases remaining between them. This CDR3 spans 13 amino acids. CDR3 in DNA: TGTGCCAGTAGTAGCCTGGGGACCACTGAAGCTTTCTTT. Its protein is CASSSLGTTEAFF.

This clonotype was seen repeatedly, ten times or more. The CDR3 DNA is TGCGCCAGCAGCTTGGAGGTCGGATCCTACGAGCAGTACTTC. Amino acids: CASSLEVGSYEQYF. This rearrangement joins TRBV5-1 to TRBJ2-7; D is uncertain. The CDR3 consists of 14 residues. Germline CDR1 SGHRS, CDR2 YFSETQ. Trimming took off 0 bases at V and 1 base at J, with 8 bases between the two ends.

This clonotype was found a few times. The J gene is TRBJ2-5, the V gene TRBV29-1; D not resolved. In germline, CDR1 is SQVTM, CDR2 ANQGSEA. Trimming left V 7 bases short and J 2 bases short, with 14 bases between. The CDR3 is 13 amino acids. The CDR3 here is CSGEEGTQETQYF. The CDR3 DNA reads TGCAGCGGAGAGGAAGGTACACAAGAGACCCAGTACTTC.

This clonotype was seen a few times. This chain uses TRBV11-2 with TRBJ2-1, with D maybe TRBD1 (5 bases). Germline CDR1 SGHAT, CDR2 FQNNGV. The V end lost 5 bases, the J end lost 3 bases, and 14 bases lay between the germline ends. The CDR3 covers 15 residues. CDR3 nucleotide sequence: TGTGCCAGCAGCCGTGGGGCCTCCGTCTACAATGAGCAGTTCTTC. Translating gives CASSRGASVYNEQFF.

This clonotype was detected only a few times. The chain is built from TRBV18 and TRBJ2-1; 14 bases line up with TRBD2. Germline V CDR1 and CDR2: KGHSH, LQKENI. The J segment lost 2 bases and the V segment lost 3 bases, leaving 9 bases of the junction unmatched. CDR3 size: 19 residues. The CDR3 DNA reads TGTGCCAGCTCACCCCCGGGACTAGCGGGAGATAGCCCCTACAATGAGCAGTTCTTC. As protein: CASSPPGLAGDSPYNEQFF.

This clonotype was picked up a small number of times. The chain has TRBV18 and TRBJ2-2, with D possibly being TRBD2 (5 bases). Deletions cut 1 base from V and 0 bases from J, with 9 bases between. CDR1 KGHSH and CDR2 LQKENI come from the germline V gene. The CDR3 contains 16 residues. CDR3 sequence (DNA): TGTGCCAGCTCACCACTTCCGGGGACGAACACCGGGGAGCTGTTTTTT. Protein: CASSPLPGTNTGELFF.

The V call is TRBV29-1, the J call TRBJ1-1; D unclear. The length of the CDR3 is 12 residues. CDR1 is SQVTM, CDR2 ANQGSEA, per germline. The V end lost 5 bases, the J end lost 2 bases, and 9 bases lay between the germline ends. The CDR3 coding sequence is TGCAGCGTTCGGCGCCCCAACACTGAAGCTTTCTTT. Its translation is CSVRRPNTEAFF.

The chain combines TRBV7-8 with TRBJ1-4; TRBD1 agrees at 9 bases. The CDR3 has 15 amino acids. CDR1 and CDR2 from the germline V gene are SGHVS and FQNEAQ. Trimming removed 3 bases from V and 4 bases from J; junction bases left unmatched: 3. The CDR3 reads CASSFPGQGNEKLFF. The CDR3 DNA follows: TGTGCCAGCAGCTTCCCGGGACAGGGTAATGAAAAACTGTTTTTT.

This clonotype has more than one count but fewer than ten. The chain carries TRBV21-1 and TRBJ2-4; TRBD2, as called in the table, went unchecked against the DNA. TRBV21-1 is an annotated pseudogene. The CDR3 runs 16 residues. The CDR3 reads CASSKVNGRAKNIQYF. CDR3 DNA sequence: TGTGCCAGCAGCAAAGTAAACGGGAGGGCCAAAAACATTCAGTACTTC.

Only a few counts were recorded for this clonotype. This chain joins TRBV5-1 and TRBJ1-4; possibly TRBD1 for D (6 bases). Trimming took off 4 bases at V and 6 bases at J, with 19 bases between the two ends. There are 16 residues in the CDR3. Germline loops: CDR1 SGHRS, CDR2 YFSETQ. The CDR3 DNA follows: TGCGCCAGCAGCATCCAACCGGACAGTAGCTATGAAAAACTGTTTTTT. Protein product: CASSIQPDSSYEKLFF.

The chain couples TRBV24-1 to TRBJ2-1; 10 nucleotides agree with TRBD1. CDR1 and CDR2 from the germline V gene are KGHDR and SFDVKD. CDR3 length: 16 residues. V trimming: 3 bases; J trimming: 7 bases; junction bases outside the gene matches: 8. The CDR3 sequence: CATSDQRQGARNEQFF. CDR3 in DNA: TGTGCCACCAGTGATCAGAGACAGGGGGCTAGGAATGAGCAGTTCTTC.

Sample share makes this clonotype medium-sized. The chain recombines TRBV29-1 with TRBJ2-7; D could derive from TRBD1 or TRBD2 (6 bases each). In germline, CDR1 is SQVTM, CDR2 ANQGSEA. This CDR3 spans 14 amino acids. V lost 7 bases and J lost 1, with 17 bases in between. This CDR3 reads CSAWGDKDSYEQYF. The DNA of the CDR3 is TGCAGCGCCTGGGGGGACAAGGATTCCTACGAGCAGTACTTC.

The rearrangement uses TRBV18 and TRBJ2-1; D remains unclear. Trimming removed 6 bases from V and 10 bases from J, with 16 bases in between. The CDR3 is 13 amino acids. Germline loops: CDR1 KGHSH, CDR2 LQKENI. The CDR3: CASSPGRSTEQFF. CDR3 DNA sequence: TGTGCCAGCTCCCCTGGACGGAGCACAGAGCAGTTCTTC.

CDR3 residues: CASSLAGDNTEAFF. In DNA form, the CDR3 reads TGCGCCAGCAGCTTGGCGGGGGACAACACTGAAGCTTTCTTT. The chain has TRBV5-1 and TRBJ1-1; the D gene is possibly TRBD1 (5 bases). This CDR3 spans 14 amino acids. The germline V gene has CDR1 SGHRS and CDR2 YFSETQ. Trimming took off 0 bases at V and 2 bases at J, with 8 bases between the two ends.

The chain carries TRBV27 and TRBJ2-3; D perhaps matches TRBD1 (6 bases). The germline V and J ends were trimmed by 5 bases and 2 bases, with 14 bases remaining between them. The CDR3 covers 15 residues. CDR1 is MNHEY, CDR2 SMNVEV, per germline (reference sequence). CDR3 sequence (DNA): TGTGCCAGCAGTCCAACAGGGAAAAACACAGATACGCAGTATTTT. It is translated as CASSPTGKNTDTQYF.

This clonotype was counted at least ten times. The gene calls are TRBV12-3 or TRBV12-4 and TRBJ2-1; 8 nucleotides agree with TRBD2. The CDR3 extends over 12 amino acids. Germline trimming cut 5 bases from V and 11 bases from J; bases unmatched to any gene: 5. The CDR3 bases are TGTGCCAGCAGTCGAAGCGGGAGAAAGCAGTTCTTC. The encoded protein is CASSRSGRKQFF.

This clonotype was counted at least ten times. The chain employs TRBV13 and TRBJ1-1; D not resolved. The germline V gene encodes CDR1 PRHDT and CDR2 FYEKMQ (reference sequence). V was pared by 2 bases and J by 0 bases, with 7 bases between. This CDR3 is built from 14 residues. This chain's CDR3 is CASSLSQMNTEAFF. DNA for the CDR3: TGTGCCAGCAGCTTATCACAGATGAACACTGAAGCTTTCTTT.

CDR3 nucleotide sequence: TGTGCCAGTAGACCAGGGTTGGCACGCGAAAAACTGTTTTTT. Protein product: CASRPGLAREKLFF. The V and J genes are TRBV19 and TRBJ1-4; D is perhaps TRBD1 (5 bases). V lost 6 bases and J lost 8, with 16 bases in between. CDR1 LNHDA and CDR2 SQIVND come from the germline V gene (reference sequence). This CDR3 spans 14 amino acids.

This clonotype has only a few counts. The chain couples TRBV11-3 to TRBJ2-5, with 11 bases fitting TRBD2. Germline V lookup: CDR1 SGHNT, CDR2 YENEEA. Trimming at V came to 2 bases and at J to 1 base, leaving 3 bases not matched to a gene. CDR3 length: 16 residues. The CDR3, as DNA: TGTGCCAGCAGCTTAAGGACTAGCGGGCTCCAAGAGACCCAGTACTTC. Amino acid sequence: CASSLRTSGLQETQYF.

This clonotype was recorded a few times. The chain combines TRBV7-2 with TRBJ2-4; tentative D call: TRBD2 (6 bases). The germline V gene has CDR1 SGHTA and CDR2 FQGNSA. The length of the CDR3 is 15 residues. Between the trimmed V and J ends, which lost 3 bases and 8 bases, there was a span of 17 bases. CDR3 nucleotides: TGTGCCAGCAGCTTGTCGGAGGGAGGATGGGACATTCAGTACTTC. Amino acids: CASSLSEGGWDIQYF.

This clonotype came up many times. The chain couples TRBV30 to TRBJ2-7; D is unclear. From germline, CDR1 is GTSNPN and CDR2 SVGIG (reference sequence). The V and J ends lost 2 bases and 2 bases respectively, with 10 bases between them. This CDR3 spans 13 amino acids. CDR3 residues: CAWSRDSTYEQYF. The CDR3 region has the DNA TGTGCCTGGAGTAGAGACTCGACCTACGAGCAGTACTTC.

This clonotype was seen a handful of times. J is TRBJ2-7 and V is TRBV28; TRBD1 aligns across 11 bases. In germline, CDR1 is MDHEN, CDR2 SYDVKM. The CDR3 consists of 15 residues. The V and J ends lost 10 bases and 5 bases, in that order; junction bases with no gene match: 13. CDR3 protein: CATSGGQGERDEQYF. CDR3 in DNA: TGTGCCACGTCGGGGGGACAGGGGGAACGAGACGAGCAGTACTTC. The full variable domain, in which reference TRBV28 and TRBJ2-7 provide the parts outside the CDR3, is DVKVTQSSRYLVKRTGEKVFLECVQDMDHENMFWYRQDPGLGLRLIYFSYDVKMKEKGDIPEGYSVSREKKERFSLILESASTNQTSMYLCATSGGQGERDEQYFGPGTRLTVT.

In this sample, this clonotype turned up many times. This chain connects TRBV2 to TRBJ2-2; D is ambiguous. The CDR3 consists of 15 residues. Trimming stripped 3 bases from V and 4 bases from J, with 12 bases between. In germline, CDR1 is SNHLY, CDR2 FYNNEI. CDR3 amino acids: CASSERRHGTGELFF. CDR3 DNA: TGTGCCAGCAGTGAGAGAAGGCATGGCACCGGGGAGCTGTTTTTT.

The table lists this clonotype with many counts. The chain joins TRBV29-1 to TRBJ1-1, with D possibly matching TRBD1 (6 bases). CDR1 and CDR2 (germline): SQVTM, ANQGSEA. V was shortened by 4 bases and J by 2 bases, with 20 bases between the two germline ends. This CDR3 comprises 16 residues. The CDR3 region is CSVAELPYGGNTEAFF. The CDR3 nucleotides are TGCAGCGTTGCCGAACTCCCCTACGGGGGCAACACTGAAGCTTTCTTT.

A note on this clonotype: One junction end does not reproduce the germline sequence, and a read error may be involved. The V gene is TRBV20-1, the J gene TRBJ2-1; D is possibly TRBD1 or TRBD2 (6 bases each). CDR1 and CDR2 from the germline V gene are DFQATT and SNEGSKA (reference sequence). The CDR3 loop spans 13 amino acids. In DNA, the CDR3 is TGCAGTGCAGACAGTGGAGGGGGGAATGAGCACTTCTTC. It translates to CSADSGGGNEHFF.

The rearrangement joins TRBV29-1 to TRBJ1-1; D might be TRBD1 (5 bases). Looked up from germline, CDR1 is SQVTM and CDR2 is ANQGSEA. The CDR3 is made up of 13 amino acids. Between the trimmed V and J ends, which lost 0 bases and 4 bases, there was a span of 9 bases. The CDR3 reads CSVEELGGTEAFF. CDR3 DNA: TGCAGCGTTGAAGAACTGGGGGGCACTGAAGCTTTCTTT.